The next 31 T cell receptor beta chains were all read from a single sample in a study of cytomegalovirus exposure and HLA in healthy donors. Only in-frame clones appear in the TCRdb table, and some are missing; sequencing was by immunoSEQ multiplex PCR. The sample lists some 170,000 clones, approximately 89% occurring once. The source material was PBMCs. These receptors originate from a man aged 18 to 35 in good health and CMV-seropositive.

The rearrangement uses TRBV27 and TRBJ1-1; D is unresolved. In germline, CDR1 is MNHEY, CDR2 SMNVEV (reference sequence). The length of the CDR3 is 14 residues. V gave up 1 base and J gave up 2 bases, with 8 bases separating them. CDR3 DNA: TGTGCCAGCAGTTTATTCCTTGGCAACACTGAAGCTTTCTTT. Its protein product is CASSLFLGNTEAFF.

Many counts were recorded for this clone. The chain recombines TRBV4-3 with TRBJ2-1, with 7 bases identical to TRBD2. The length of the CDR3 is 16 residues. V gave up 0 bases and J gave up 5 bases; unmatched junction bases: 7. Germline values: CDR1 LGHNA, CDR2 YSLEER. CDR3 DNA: TGCGCCAGCAGCCAAGATCTCTGGGGGGGGAACAATGAGCAGTTCTTC. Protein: CASSQDLWGGNNEQFF.

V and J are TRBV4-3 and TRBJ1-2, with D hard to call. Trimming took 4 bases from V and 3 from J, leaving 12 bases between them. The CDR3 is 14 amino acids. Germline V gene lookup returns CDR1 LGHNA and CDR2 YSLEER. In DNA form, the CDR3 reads TGCGCCAGCAGCCCCGTGGACTCCTACTATGGCTACACCTTC. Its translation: CASSPVDSYYGYTF.

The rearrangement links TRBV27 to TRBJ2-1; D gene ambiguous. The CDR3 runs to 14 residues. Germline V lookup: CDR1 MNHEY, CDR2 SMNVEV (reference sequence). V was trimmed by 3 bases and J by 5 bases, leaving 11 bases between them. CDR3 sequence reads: CASSFRRLNNEQFF. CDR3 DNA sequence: TGTGCCAGCAGTTTTAGAAGATTAAACAATGAGCAGTTCTTC.

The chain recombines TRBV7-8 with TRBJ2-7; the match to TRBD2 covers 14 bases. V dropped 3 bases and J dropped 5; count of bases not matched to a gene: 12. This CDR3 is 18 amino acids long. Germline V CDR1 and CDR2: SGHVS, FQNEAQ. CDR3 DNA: TGTGCCAGCAGCTTCGTGACTAGCGGGAGGGCCGGGGCCCACGAGCAGTACTTC. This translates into CASSFVTSGRAGAHEQYF.

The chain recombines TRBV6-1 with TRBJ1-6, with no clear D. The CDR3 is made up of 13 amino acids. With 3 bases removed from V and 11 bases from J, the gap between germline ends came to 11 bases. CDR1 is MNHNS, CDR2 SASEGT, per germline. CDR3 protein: CASSDKPLPPLHF. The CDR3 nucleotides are TGTGCCAGCAGTGATAAGCCTCTTCCACCCCTCCACTTT.

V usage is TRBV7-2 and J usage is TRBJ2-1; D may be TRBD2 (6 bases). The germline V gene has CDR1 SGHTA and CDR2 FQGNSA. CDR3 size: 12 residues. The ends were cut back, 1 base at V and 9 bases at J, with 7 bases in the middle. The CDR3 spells CASSLGGIEQFF. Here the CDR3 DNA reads TGTGCCAGCAGCTTAGGCGGGATTGAGCAGTTCTTC.

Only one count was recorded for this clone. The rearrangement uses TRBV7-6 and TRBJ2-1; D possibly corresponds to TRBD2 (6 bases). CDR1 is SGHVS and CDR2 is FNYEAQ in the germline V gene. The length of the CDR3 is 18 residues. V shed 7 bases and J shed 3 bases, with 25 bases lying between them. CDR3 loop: CASTSLGGLEGLYNEQFF. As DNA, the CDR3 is TGTGCCAGCACCTCTTTGGGCGGACTGGAGGGCCTCTACAATGAGCAGTTCTTC.

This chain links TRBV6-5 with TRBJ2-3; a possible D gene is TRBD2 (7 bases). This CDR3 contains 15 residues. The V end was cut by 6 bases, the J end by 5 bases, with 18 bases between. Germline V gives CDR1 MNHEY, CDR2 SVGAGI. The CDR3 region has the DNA TGTGCCAGCAGCTACAACCGGGGGGCCGGAGATACGCAGTATTTT. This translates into CASSYNRGAGDTQYF.

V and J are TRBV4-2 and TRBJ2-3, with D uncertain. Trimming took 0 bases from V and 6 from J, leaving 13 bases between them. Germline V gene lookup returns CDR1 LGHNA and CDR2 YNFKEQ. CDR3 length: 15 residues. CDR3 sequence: CASSQDELRRDTQYF. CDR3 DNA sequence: TGTGCCAGCAGCCAAGATGAACTTCGCCGGGATACGCAGTATTTT.

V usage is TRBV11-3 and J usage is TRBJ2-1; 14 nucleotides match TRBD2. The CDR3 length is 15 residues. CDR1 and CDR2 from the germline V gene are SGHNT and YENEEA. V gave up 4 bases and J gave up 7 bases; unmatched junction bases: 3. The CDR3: CASSSGLAGVNEQFF. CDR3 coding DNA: TGTGCCAGCAGCTCGGGACTAGCGGGAGTAAATGAGCAGTTCTTC.

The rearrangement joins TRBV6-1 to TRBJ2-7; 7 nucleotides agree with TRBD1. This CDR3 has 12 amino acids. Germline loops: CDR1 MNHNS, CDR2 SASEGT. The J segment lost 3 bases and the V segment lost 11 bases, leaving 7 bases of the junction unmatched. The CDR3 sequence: CAVRDSLYEQYF. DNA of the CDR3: TGTGCCGTCCGGGACAGTCTCTACGAGCAGTACTTC.

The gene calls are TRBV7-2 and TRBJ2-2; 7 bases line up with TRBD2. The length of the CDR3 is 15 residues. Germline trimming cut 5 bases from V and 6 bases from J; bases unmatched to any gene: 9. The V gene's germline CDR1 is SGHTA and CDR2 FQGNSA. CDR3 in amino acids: CASSPPGGVAGELFF. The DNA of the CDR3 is TGTGCCAGCAGCCCCCCGGGGGGAGTTGCCGGGGAGCTGTTTTTT.

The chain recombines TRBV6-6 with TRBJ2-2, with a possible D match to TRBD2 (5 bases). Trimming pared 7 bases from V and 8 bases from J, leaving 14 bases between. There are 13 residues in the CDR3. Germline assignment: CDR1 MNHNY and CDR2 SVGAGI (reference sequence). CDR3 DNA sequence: TGTGCCAGCATCCTTCCGGGATCAGGGGAGCTGTTTTTT. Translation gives CASILPGSGELFF.

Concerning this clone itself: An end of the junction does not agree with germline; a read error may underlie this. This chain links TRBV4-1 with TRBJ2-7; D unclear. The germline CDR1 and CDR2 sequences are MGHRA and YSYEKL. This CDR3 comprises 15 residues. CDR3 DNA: TGCGCCAGCAGCCATCTCTACGCCAACTCCGACGAGCAGTACTTC. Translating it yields CASSHLYANSDEQYF.

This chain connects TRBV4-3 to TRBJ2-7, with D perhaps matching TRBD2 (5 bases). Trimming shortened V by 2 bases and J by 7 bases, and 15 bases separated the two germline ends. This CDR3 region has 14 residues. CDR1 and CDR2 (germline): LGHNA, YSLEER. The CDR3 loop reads CASSQRTSIAEQYF. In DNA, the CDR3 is TGCGCCAGCAGCCAAAGGACTTCTATTGCAGAGCAGTACTTC.

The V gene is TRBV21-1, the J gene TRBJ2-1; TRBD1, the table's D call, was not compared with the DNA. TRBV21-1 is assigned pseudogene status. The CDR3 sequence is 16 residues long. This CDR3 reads CASSKEGTGEVNEQFF. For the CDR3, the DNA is TGTGCCAGCAGCAAAGAGGGGACAGGGGAGGTCAATGAGCAGTTCTTC.

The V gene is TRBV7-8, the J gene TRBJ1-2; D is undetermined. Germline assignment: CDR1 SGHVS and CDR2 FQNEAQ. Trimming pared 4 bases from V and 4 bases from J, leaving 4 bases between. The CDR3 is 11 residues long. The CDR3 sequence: CASSSLYGYTF. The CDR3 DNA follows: TGTGCCAGCAGCTCACTCTATGGCTACACCTTC.

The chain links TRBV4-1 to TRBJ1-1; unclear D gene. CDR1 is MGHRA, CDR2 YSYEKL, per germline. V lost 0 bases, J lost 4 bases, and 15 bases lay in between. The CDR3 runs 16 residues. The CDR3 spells CASSQERATGSTEAFF. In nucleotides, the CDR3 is TGCGCCAGCAGCCAAGAACGGGCAACGGGGTCCACTGAAGCTTTCTTT.

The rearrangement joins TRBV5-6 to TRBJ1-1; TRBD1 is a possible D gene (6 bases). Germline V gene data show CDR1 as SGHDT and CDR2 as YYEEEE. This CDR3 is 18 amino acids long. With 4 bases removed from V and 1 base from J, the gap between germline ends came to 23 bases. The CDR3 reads CASSGGVRLRGANTEAFF. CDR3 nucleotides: TGTGCCAGCAGCGGGGGAGTTCGGCTTCGGGGGGCGAACACTGAAGCTTTCTTT.

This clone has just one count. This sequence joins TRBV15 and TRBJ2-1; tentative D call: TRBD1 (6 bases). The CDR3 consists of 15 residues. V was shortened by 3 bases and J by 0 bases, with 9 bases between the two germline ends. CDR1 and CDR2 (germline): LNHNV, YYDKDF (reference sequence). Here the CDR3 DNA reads TGTGCCACCAGCAGGGACAGTGGCTCCTACAATGAGCAGTTCTTC. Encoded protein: CATSRDSGSYNEQFF.

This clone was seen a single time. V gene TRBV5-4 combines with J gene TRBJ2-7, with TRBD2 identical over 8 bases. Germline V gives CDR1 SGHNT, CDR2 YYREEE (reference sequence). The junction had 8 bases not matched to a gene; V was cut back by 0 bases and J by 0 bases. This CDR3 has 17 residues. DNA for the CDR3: TGTGCCAGCAGCTTGGGGGGGGCGGGAGGCTTCTCCTACGAGCAGTACTTC. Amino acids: CASSLGGAGGFSYEQYF.

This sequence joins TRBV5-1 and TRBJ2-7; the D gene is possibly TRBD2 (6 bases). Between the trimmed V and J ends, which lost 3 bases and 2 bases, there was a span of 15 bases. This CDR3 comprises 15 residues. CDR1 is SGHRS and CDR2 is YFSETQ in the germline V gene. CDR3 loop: CASSWAVAEPYEQYF. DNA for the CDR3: TGCGCCAGCAGCTGGGCAGTAGCGGAACCCTACGAGCAGTACTTC.

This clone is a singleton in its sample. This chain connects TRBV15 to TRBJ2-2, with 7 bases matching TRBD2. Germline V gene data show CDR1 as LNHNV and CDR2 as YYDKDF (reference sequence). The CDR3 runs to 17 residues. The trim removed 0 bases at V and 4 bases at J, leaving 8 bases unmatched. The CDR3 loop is CATSRDPGGGFTGELFF. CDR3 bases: TGTGCCACCAGCAGAGATCCCGGGGGAGGGTTCACCGGGGAGCTGTTTTTT.

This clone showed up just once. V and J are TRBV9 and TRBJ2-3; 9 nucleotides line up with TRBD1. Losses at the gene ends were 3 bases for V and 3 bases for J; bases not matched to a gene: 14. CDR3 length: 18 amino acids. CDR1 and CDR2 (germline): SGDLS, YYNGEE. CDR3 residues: CASSDGQGPAEVTDTQYF. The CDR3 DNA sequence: TGTGCCAGCAGCGACGGACAGGGGCCGGCGGAGGTTACAGATACGCAGTATTTT.

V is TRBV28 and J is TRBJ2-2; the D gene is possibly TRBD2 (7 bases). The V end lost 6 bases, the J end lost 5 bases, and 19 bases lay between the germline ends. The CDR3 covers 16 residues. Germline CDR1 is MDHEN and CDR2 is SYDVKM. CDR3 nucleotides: TGTGCCAGCAGCGGGGGGACAATTACTTCTACCGGGGAGCTGTTTTTT. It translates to CASSGGTITSTGELFF.

The CDR3, as DNA: TGTGCCAGCAGTGCGGGACTAGCGGGGGTTAGCACAGATACGCAGTATTTT. It specifies CASSAGLAGVSTDTQYF. V gene TRBV6-4 combines with J gene TRBJ2-3, with 14 positions matching TRBD2. The CDR3 spans 17 residues. From germline, CDR1 is MRHNA and CDR2 SNTAGT. J gave up 0 bases and V 4 bases, and 3 bases lay outside the gene matches.

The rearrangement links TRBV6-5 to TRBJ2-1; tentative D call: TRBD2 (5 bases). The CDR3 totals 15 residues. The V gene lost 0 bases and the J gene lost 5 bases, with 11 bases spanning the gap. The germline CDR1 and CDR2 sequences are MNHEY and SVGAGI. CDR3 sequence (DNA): TGTGCCAGCAGTTACTCAGCTGGAGGCCACAATGAGCAGTTCTTC. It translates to CASSYSAGGHNEQFF.

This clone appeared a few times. In nucleotides, the CDR3 is TGTGCCAGCAGCTTGGGGGACAGGCCTGGTTCACCCCTCCACTTT. This encodes CASSLGDRPGSPLHF. This chain connects TRBV7-6 to TRBJ1-6, with TRBD1 matching over 8 bases. V lost 3 bases and J lost 9; bases outside the gene matches: 7. Germline CDR1 SGHVS, CDR2 FNYEAQ. This CDR3 has 15 residues.

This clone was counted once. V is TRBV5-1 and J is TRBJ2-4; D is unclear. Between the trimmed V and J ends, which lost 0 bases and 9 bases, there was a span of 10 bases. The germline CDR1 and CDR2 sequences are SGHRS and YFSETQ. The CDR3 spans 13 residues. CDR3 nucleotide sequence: TGCGCCAGCAGCTTGGAAGCGAACGGCATTCAGTACTTC. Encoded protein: CASSLEANGIQYF.

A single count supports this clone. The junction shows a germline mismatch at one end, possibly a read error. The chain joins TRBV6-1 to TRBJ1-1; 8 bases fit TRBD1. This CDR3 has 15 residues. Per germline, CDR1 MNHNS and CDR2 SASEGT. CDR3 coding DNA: TGTGCCAGCAGTAGAGACAGGGGATTGAACTCTGAAGCTTTCTTT. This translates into CASSRDRGLNSEAFF.